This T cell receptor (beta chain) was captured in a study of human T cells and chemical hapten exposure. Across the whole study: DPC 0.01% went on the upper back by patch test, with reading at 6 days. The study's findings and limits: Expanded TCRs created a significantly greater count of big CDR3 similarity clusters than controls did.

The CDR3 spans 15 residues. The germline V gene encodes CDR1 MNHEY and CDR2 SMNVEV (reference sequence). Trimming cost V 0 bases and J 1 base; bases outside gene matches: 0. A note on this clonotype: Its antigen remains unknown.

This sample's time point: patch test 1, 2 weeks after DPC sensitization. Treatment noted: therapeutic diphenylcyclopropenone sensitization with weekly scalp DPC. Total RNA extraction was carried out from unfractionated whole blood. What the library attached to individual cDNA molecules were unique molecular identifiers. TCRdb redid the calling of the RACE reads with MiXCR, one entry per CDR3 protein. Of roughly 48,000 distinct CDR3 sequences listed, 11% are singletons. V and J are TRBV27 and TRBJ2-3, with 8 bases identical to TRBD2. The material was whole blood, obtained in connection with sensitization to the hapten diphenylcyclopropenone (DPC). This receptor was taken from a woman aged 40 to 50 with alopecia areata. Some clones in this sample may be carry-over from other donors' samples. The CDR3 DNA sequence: TGTGCCAGCAGTTTATCGCGGGGGGGCACAGATACGCAGTATTTT. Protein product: CASSLSRGGTDTQYF.